Shown below are 30 T cell receptor beta chains from a single sample sequenced in a study of shared clonotypes between healthy human individuals. Libraries were prepared by immunoSEQ multiplex PCR; TCRdb keeps only in-frame clonotypes and omits some of them. Here the sample spans roughly 2.4 million clones, around 95% being singletons. Sequenced material: naive CD4+ T cells sorted from blood. Subset in this sample: CD45RA+ positively selected. These receptors all come from a man aged 18 to 29 in good health.

The rearrangement joins TRBV6-1 to TRBJ2-7; TRBD2 agrees at 9 bases. CDR1 is MNHNS and CDR2 is SASEGT in the germline V gene. This CDR3 has 14 residues. V was clipped by 4 bases and J by 3 bases; unmatched bases: 4. The CDR3 loop reads CASSGGLAGYEQYF. The CDR3 nucleotides are TGTGCCAGCAGTGGGGGACTAGCTGGCTACGAGCAGTACTTC.

The genes are TRBV28 and TRBJ1-3; a weak D match, TRBD1 (5 bases). The V end was cut by 8 bases, the J end by 4 bases, with 30 bases between. Germline CDR1 MDHEN, CDR2 SYDVKM. The CDR3 is 19 residues long. CDR3 nucleotides: TGTGCCAGCCTCTTCTGCTTCTTAGGGAGCCGGGGGGGAGGAAACACCATATATTTT. It codes for CASLFCFLGSRGGGNTIYF.

The V gene is TRBV2, the J gene TRBJ1-1; 7 bases are a match to TRBD1. The J segment lost 4 bases and the V segment lost 5 bases, leaving 7 bases of the junction unmatched. This CDR3 has 14 amino acids. From germline, CDR1 is SNHLY and CDR2 FYNNEI. The CDR3 DNA follows: TGTGCCAGCAGTACCCAGGGGGTGGGCACTGAAGCTTTCTTT. This gives the protein CASSTQGVGTEAFF.

The rearrangement links TRBV6-5 to TRBJ2-3, with TRBD2 identical over 9 bases. J was trimmed by 1 base and V by 1 base; bases with no gene match: 0. CDR1 is MNHEY, CDR2 SVGAGI, per germline. The CDR3 loop spans 15 amino acids. This CDR3 is CASSYWTSGTDTQYF. CDR3 in DNA: TGTGCCAGCAGTTACTGGACTAGCGGCACAGATACGCAGTATTTT.

This sequence joins TRBV5-4 and TRBJ2-2; 8 positions match TRBD1. CDR1 SGHNT and CDR2 YYREEE come from the germline V gene (reference sequence). Losses at the gene ends were 4 bases for V and 4 bases for J; bases not matched to a gene: 9. The CDR3 contains 16 residues. CDR3 sequence: CASSGSGQVSTGELFF. CDR3 sequence (DNA): TGTGCCAGCAGCGGATCGGGACAGGTCAGCACCGGGGAGCTGTTTTTT.

This chain joins TRBV11-3 and TRBJ2-5; possibly TRBD2 for D (6 bases). The CDR3 is 15 residues long. Germline V gives CDR1 SGHNT, CDR2 YENEEA. Trimming left V 3 bases short and J 2 bases short, with 13 bases between. The CDR3 loop is CASSLGGGGQETQYF. In nucleotides, the CDR3 is TGTGCCAGCAGCTTGGGAGGTGGGGGTCAAGAGACCCAGTACTTC. The variable domain in full, completed from reference TRBV11-3 and TRBJ2-5, reads EAGVVQSPRYKIIEKKQPVAFWCNPISGHNTLYWYLQNLGQGPELLIRYENEEAVDDSQLPKDRFSAERLKGVDSTLKIQPAELGDSAVYLCASSLGGGGQETQYFGPGTRLLVL.

This chain links TRBV5-1 with TRBJ1-1, with D possibly matching TRBD1 (6 bases). There are 13 residues in the CDR3. The V gene lost 0 bases and the J gene lost 8 bases, with 11 bases spanning the gap. Germline lookup yields CDR1 SGHRS and CDR2 YFSETQ. CDR3 sequence (DNA): TGCGCCAGCAGCTTGGCGCCCAGGGGAGAAGCTTTCTTT. This codes for CASSLAPRGEAFF.

This chain joins TRBV7-9 and TRBJ2-7; a possible D gene is TRBD1 (5 bases). The CDR3 is 16 amino acids. V lost 1 base, J lost 3 bases, and 16 bases lay in between. The germline V gene has CDR1 SEHNR and CDR2 FQNEAQ (reference sequence). CDR3 coding DNA: TGTGCCAGCAGCTTAGGCCTAAAATCAGGGAACTACGAGCAGTACTTC. It is translated as CASSLGLKSGNYEQYF.

This chain joins TRBV18 and TRBJ2-1; D tentatively fits TRBD1 or TRBD2 (5 bases each). This CDR3 is 16 amino acids long. Germline V gene lookup returns CDR1 KGHSH and CDR2 LQKENI. The V and J ends lost 6 bases and 0 bases respectively, with 15 bases between them. The CDR3 region has the DNA TGTGCCAGCTCGTTCCCCGGGGCTAGCTCCTACAATGAGCAGTTCTTC. The encoded protein is CASSFPGASSYNEQFF.

About this clone: This CDR3 is also generated by other DNA sequences in the sample. The chain joins TRBV2 to TRBJ2-7; no clear D. Germline V gene sequence: CDR1 SNHLY, CDR2 FYNNEI. With 0 bases removed from V and 2 bases from J, the gap between germline ends came to 8 bases. The length of the CDR3 is 14 residues. The CDR3 spells CASSEAGRTYEQYF. In DNA, the CDR3 is TGTGCCAGCAGTGAAGCTGGCAGAACCTACGAGCAGTACTTC.

V gene TRBV5-1 combines with J gene TRBJ2-3, with no clear D. This CDR3 comprises 13 residues. Per germline, CDR1 SGHRS and CDR2 YFSETQ. Between the trimmed V and J ends, which lost 4 bases and 4 bases, there was a span of 10 bases. Here the CDR3 reads CASSRSLADTQYF. CDR3 DNA sequence: TGCGCCAGCAGCCGTAGCCTGGCAGATACGCAGTATTTT.

V and J are TRBV7-2 and TRBJ2-5, with TRBD2 matching over 8 bases. The CDR3 extends over 22 amino acids. J was trimmed by 0 bases and V by 0 bases; bases with no gene match: 21. The germline V gene encodes CDR1 SGHTA and CDR2 FQGNSA. The CDR3 is CASSLAFRGREGRGSYQETQYF. In DNA, the CDR3 is TGTGCCAGCAGCTTAGCATTTCGGGGACGGGAGGGCCGGGGTTCGTACCAAGAGACCCAGTACTTC.

The chain uses TRBV6-5 and TRBJ2-7, with TRBD1 matching 7 bases. The CDR3 covers 14 residues. The J segment lost 2 bases and the V segment lost 2 bases, leaving 3 bases of the junction unmatched. CDR1 and CDR2 from the germline V gene are MNHEY and SVGAGI. The CDR3 coding sequence is TGTGCCAGCAGTTACGGACAGGTGACCTACGAGCAGTACTTC. Protein product: CASSYGQVTYEQYF.

To note about this clone: Its ends do not fully match the called genes, so a read error is possible. The CDR3 bases are TGTGCTAGCAGCTTATGGAGTGGCGAGACCCAGTACTTC. It specifies CASSLWSGETQYF. This sequence joins TRBV7-7 and TRBJ2-5; D gene ambiguous. The CDR3 runs to 13 residues. CDR1 SSHAT and CDR2 FNYEAQ come from the germline V gene (reference sequence).

This chain joins TRBV6-1 and TRBJ1-3; D not resolved. Trimming stripped 6 bases from V and 1 base from J, with 7 bases between. This CDR3 spans 13 amino acids. From germline, CDR1 is MNHNS and CDR2 SASEGT. The CDR3 spells CASREGSGNTIYF. DNA for the CDR3: TGTGCCAGCAGAGAGGGATCTGGAAACACCATATATTTT.

The rearrangement links TRBV5-1 to TRBJ2-3; the match to TRBD2 covers 15 bases. Germline CDR1 is SGHRS and CDR2 is YFSETQ. V was pared by 4 bases and J by 4 bases, with 4 bases of the junction left unmatched. The CDR3 runs 16 residues. CDR3 amino acids: CASSPGTSGGSDTQYF. The CDR3 DNA follows: TGCGCCAGCAGCCCCGGGACTAGCGGGGGGTCAGATACGCAGTATTTT.

The gene calls are TRBV6-5 and TRBJ1-5; D call uncertain. This CDR3 is built from 14 residues. In germline, CDR1 is MNHEY, CDR2 SVGAGI. The V end lost 5 bases, the J end lost 2 bases, and 10 bases lay between the germline ends. The DNA for the CDR3 is TGTGCCAGCAGTCGAGACGGCGGCAATCAGCCCCAGCATTTT. Amino acid sequence: CASSRDGGNQPQHF.

The chain has TRBV5-4 and TRBJ2-3, with TRBD2 identical over 10 bases. V lost 3 bases to trimming and J lost 0 bases; unmatched junction nucleotides: 4. Looked up from germline, CDR1 is SGHNT and CDR2 is YYREEE (reference sequence). The CDR3 has 16 amino acids. CDR3: CASSSTSGISTDTQYF. In DNA form, the CDR3 reads TGTGCCAGCAGCTCAACTAGCGGGATAAGCACAGATACGCAGTATTTT.

V is TRBV15 and J is TRBJ1-2, with D hard to call. V lost 0 bases, J lost 4 bases, and 12 bases lay in between. The germline gives CDR1 LNHNV, CDR2 YYDKDF (reference sequence). The CDR3 runs to 15 residues. CDR3 bases: TGTGCCACCAGCAGAGAGGCAGGACCATTCTATGGCTACACCTTC. Its protein product is CATSREAGPFYGYTF.

J is TRBJ1-4 and V is TRBV6-1; possible D gene TRBD1, 5 bases. Looked up from germline, CDR1 is MNHNS and CDR2 is SASEGT. CDR3 size: 14 residues. Trimming pared 2 bases from V and 5 bases from J, leaving 9 bases between. This chain's CDR3 is CASSEMPGNEKLFF. The CDR3 DNA reads TGTGCCAGCAGTGAAATGCCAGGGAATGAAAAACTGTTTTTT.

Comment on this clone: The same CDR3 also results from other DNA sequences found in this sample. The rearrangement uses TRBV7-3 and TRBJ2-1; 8 nucleotides align to TRBD1. The germline gives CDR1 SGHTA, CDR2 FQGTGA. The CDR3 consists of 15 residues. Trimming took 5 bases from V and 0 from J; bases not matched to a gene: 3. The CDR3 region is CASSPGQGSYNEQFF. CDR3 sequence (DNA): TGTGCCAGCAGCCCTGGACAGGGCTCCTACAATGAGCAGTTCTTC.

The chain joins TRBV6-1 to TRBJ2-2; 8 nucleotides line up with TRBD1. The V gene end was trimmed by 5 bases and the J gene end by 3 bases; junction bases not matched to a gene: 2. Germline V lookup: CDR1 MNHNS, CDR2 SASEGT. The CDR3 has 14 amino acids. The CDR3 nucleotides read TGTGCCAGCAGTAACAGGGGGTACACCGGGGAGCTGTTTTTT. Translating gives CASSNRGYTGELFF.

The gene calls are TRBV5-6 and TRBJ1-3, with 7 nucleotides matching TRBD1. Trimming at V came to 1 base and at J to 3 bases, leaving 7 bases not matched to a gene. CDR1 is SGHDT and CDR2 is YYEEEE in the germline V gene. CDR3 size: 16 residues. The CDR3 protein is CASSLNRGTYGNTIYF. The CDR3, as DNA: TGTGCCAGCAGCTTGAACAGGGGAACTTATGGAAACACCATATATTTT.

The chain employs TRBV5-1 and TRBJ1-1; D is ambiguous. V lost 2 bases to trimming and J lost 1 base, with 6 bases between them. CDR1 is SGHRS and CDR2 is YFSETQ in the germline V gene. CDR3 length: 13 residues. The CDR3 region has the DNA TGCGCCAGCAGCTTCATGCAGAACACTGAAGCTTTCTTT. Encoded protein: CASSFMQNTEAFF.

This chain connects TRBV18 to TRBJ2-7, with D perhaps TRBD1 (6 bases). Looked up from germline, CDR1 is KGHSH and CDR2 is LQKENI. The V and J ends lost 0 bases and 1 base respectively, with 10 bases between them. CDR3 length: 15 residues. The CDR3 reads CASSPPRGRSYEQYF. CDR3 sequence (DNA): TGTGCCAGCTCACCACCCAGGGGAAGATCCTACGAGCAGTACTTC.

The V and J genes are TRBV6-5 and TRBJ2-7, with D perhaps TRBD1 (5 bases). This CDR3 region has 12 residues. Germline V gene data show CDR1 as MNHEY and CDR2 as SVGAGI. Between the trimmed V and J ends, which lost 3 bases and 5 bases, there was a span of 8 bases. CDR3 residues: CASSYTGNEQYF. The CDR3, as DNA: TGTGCCAGCAGTTATACAGGAAACGAGCAGTACTTC.

V is TRBV2 and J is TRBJ2-1, with TRBD2 as a possible D gene (5 bases). The CDR3 is 15 residues long. The V end was cut by 6 bases, the J end by 7 bases, with 19 bases between. CDR1 and CDR2 from the germline V gene are SNHLY and FYNNEI. CDR3 region: CASSFRATPGNEQFF. CDR3 DNA: TGTGCCAGCAGCTTTCGGGCGACTCCGGGGAATGAGCAGTTCTTC.

The CDR3 DNA reads TGCGCCAGCAGCTTGGCGGGGACAGGGACTGGAAACACCATATATTTT. Encoded protein: CASSLAGTGTGNTIYF. The V and J genes are TRBV5-1 and TRBJ1-3; TRBD1 matches at 9 bases. V lost 0 bases and J lost 2; bases outside the gene matches: 3. Germline CDR1 and CDR2: SGHRS and YFSETQ. The CDR3 contains 16 residues.

This chain links TRBV29-1 with TRBJ1-1; no clear D gene. Germline values: CDR1 SQVTM, CDR2 ANQGSEA. The CDR3 extends over 13 amino acids. The V end lost 0 bases, the J end lost 3 bases, and 8 bases lay between the germline ends. The CDR3 DNA follows: TGCAGCGTTGAAGAGAATAGGGACACTGAAGCTTTCTTT. It specifies CSVEENRDTEAFF.

The J gene is TRBJ2-7, the V gene TRBV28, with no clear D. Trimming left V 3 bases short and J 3 bases short, with 15 bases between. Per the germline V gene, CDR1 is MDHEN and CDR2 is SYDVKM. This CDR3 spans 15 amino acids. The chain's CDR3 is CASSLTQTPVYEQYF. DNA for the CDR3: TGTGCCAGCAGTTTGACACAAACCCCAGTCTACGAGCAGTACTTC. The full variable domain, in which reference TRBV28 and TRBJ2-7 provide the parts outside the CDR3, is DVKVTQSSRYLVKRTGEKVFLECVQDMDHENMFWYRQDPGLGLRLIYFSYDVKMKEKGDIPEGYSVSREKKERFSLILESASTNQTSMYLCASSLTQTPVYEQYFGPGTRLTVT.